These 23 T cell receptor beta chains originate from one sample sequenced in a study of shared clonotypes between healthy human individuals. TCRdb's table, derived via immunoSEQ multiplex PCR, lists solely in-frame clones and lacks some. The table includes around 510,000 clones, 70% to 80% detected once. The specimen sequenced was PBMCs. The origin of the receptors is a woman aged 40 to 50 in good health. Some clones in this sample may be carry-over from other donors' samples.

The chain is built from TRBV20-1 and TRBJ1-1; D unclear. The CDR3 loop spans 10 amino acids. The germline CDR1 and CDR2 sequences are DFQATT and SNEGSKA (reference sequence). Written as DNA, the CDR3 is TGCACCGTTTTGAACACTGAAGCTTTCTTT. Its protein is CTVLNTEAFF.

This rearrangement joins TRBV9 to TRBJ2-1, with a tentative D call TRBD2 (5 bases). CDR1 and CDR2 from the germline V gene are SGDLS and YYNGEE. Trimming removed 2 bases from V and 4 bases from J, with 10 bases in between. This CDR3 comprises 14 residues. CDR3 loop: CASSVGNPYNEQFF. The CDR3 DNA reads TGTGCCAGCAGCGTCGGGAACCCATACAATGAGCAGTTCTTC.

The chain uses TRBV19 and TRBJ2-2, with D perhaps matching TRBD1 or TRBD2 (6 bases each). In germline, CDR1 is LNHDA, CDR2 SQIVND (reference sequence). With 4 bases removed from V and 6 bases from J, the gap between germline ends came to 15 bases. CDR3 length: 15 residues. CDR3 sequence (DNA): TGTGCCAGTAGTACCGGGACATCGGGAGCCGGGGAGCTGTTTTTT. Translation gives CASSTGTSGAGELFF.

The V gene is TRBV5-1, the J gene TRBJ1-5; 8 bases agree with TRBD1. V shed 5 bases and J 5 bases; nucleotides not matched to a gene: 3. The CDR3 has 13 amino acids. Germline CDR1 is SGHRS and CDR2 is YFSETQ. The CDR3 protein is CASREGQDQPQHF. The CDR3 coding sequence is TGCGCCAGCAGGGAGGGACAGGATCAGCCCCAGCATTTT. Full variable domain (remainder filled in from reference TRBV5-1 and TRBJ1-5): KAGVTQTPRYLIKTRGQQVTLSCSPISGHRSVSWYQQTPGQGLQFLFEYFSETQRNKGNFPGRFSGRQFSNSRSEMNVSTLELGDSALYLCASREGQDQPQHFGDGTRLSIL.

The V call is TRBV15, the J call TRBJ2-1, with a weak D call TRBD2 (6 bases). V was pared by 0 bases and J by 5 bases, with 20 bases between. The length of the CDR3 is 18 residues. Germline V lookup: CDR1 LNHNV, CDR2 YYDKDF (reference sequence). The CDR3 protein is CATSREADREFPHNEQFF. DNA for the CDR3: TGTGCCACCAGCAGAGAAGCGGACCGGGAGTTCCCCCACAATGAGCAGTTCTTC.

This clone was found once. The identical CDR3 is also encoded by other nucleotide sequences in the sample. The chain recombines TRBV6-5 with TRBJ1-1; the D gene is possibly TRBD1 (5 bases). CDR1 is MNHEY, CDR2 SVGAGI, per germline. The CDR3 spans 15 residues. V lost 0 bases, J lost 1 base, and 9 bases lay in between. CDR3 nucleotide sequence: TGTGCCAGCAGTTACTCGGGCAGGGCGAACACTGAAGCTTTCTTT. It is translated as CASSYSGRANTEAFF.

The chain carries TRBV7-2 and TRBJ2-7; D possibly corresponds to TRBD2 (8 bases). V was pared by 5 bases and J by 3 bases, with 23 bases between. Per germline, CDR1 SGHTA and CDR2 FQGNSA. The CDR3 has 17 amino acids. CDR3 in DNA: TGTGCCAGCAGCAGACCCCCGGGAGGGGGCTTAAACTACGAGCAGTACTTC. This gives the protein CASSRPPGGGLNYEQYF.

V and J are TRBV7-2 and TRBJ1-2; D might be TRBD1 (6 bases). CDR1 SGHTA and CDR2 FQGNSA come from the germline V gene. V was cut by 5 bases and J by 2 bases, with 12 bases left in between. This CDR3 has 14 amino acids. Written as DNA, the CDR3 is TGTGCCAGCAGCGGCAGGGGTGGAAACTATGGCTACACCTTC. As protein: CASSGRGGNYGYTF.

This rearrangement joins TRBV11-2 to TRBJ1-2; possible D gene TRBD1, 6 bases. CDR3 length: 15 amino acids. Deletions cut 5 bases from V and 4 bases from J, with 17 bases between. Per the germline V gene, CDR1 is SGHAT and CDR2 is FQNNGV. Here the CDR3 reads CASSPSRGAPYGYTF. Written as DNA, the CDR3 is TGTGCCAGCAGCCCTTCCAGGGGAGCCCCCTATGGCTACACCTTC.

This clone was observed a handful of times. The chain recombines TRBV28 with TRBJ2-2; D assignment may be TRBD1 or TRBD2 (5 bases each). Germline CDR1 MDHEN, CDR2 SYDVKM. This CDR3 region has 15 residues. V dropped 4 bases and J dropped 8 bases, with 17 bases sitting between them. The CDR3 sequence: CASSSHGDRSGELFF. Written as DNA, the CDR3 is TGTGCCAGCAGTTCCCATGGGGACCGCTCAGGGGAGCTGTTTTTT.

DNA for the CDR3: TGTGCCAGTAAGAGGCTATCCCAAACCGGGGAGCTGTTTTTT. Its translation is CASKRLSQTGELFF. This chain connects TRBV19 to TRBJ2-2; D remains ambiguous. The CDR3 is 14 amino acids. Trimming pared 7 bases from V and 5 bases from J, leaving 14 bases between. Germline CDR1 LNHDA, CDR2 SQIVND (reference sequence). Using reference TRBV19 and TRBJ2-2 for the parts outside the CDR3, the full variable domain is DGGITQSPKYLFRKEGQNVTLSCEQNLNHDAMYWYRQDPGQGLRLIYYSQIVNDFQKGDIAEGYSVSREKKESFPLTVTSAQKNPTAFYLCASKRLSQTGELFFGEGSRLTVL.

This chain joins TRBV29-1 and TRBJ2-3, with D perhaps matching TRBD1 (8 bases). V was pared by 2 bases and J by 1 base, with 25 bases between. Germline assignment: CDR1 SQVTM and CDR2 ANQGSEA. The CDR3 spans 19 residues. The CDR3 bases are TGCAGCGTTGAACTGACAGGGGTTTACGGGAGGCTCGGCACAGATACGCAGTATTTT. It codes for CSVELTGVYGRLGTDTQYF.

The chain uses TRBV7-9 and TRBJ2-7; D is unclear. This CDR3 region has 13 residues. Germline-derived CDR1 and CDR2 are SEHNR and FQNEAQ (reference sequence). Trimming pared 5 bases from V and 2 bases from J, leaving 10 bases between. CDR3 loop: CASSPEITYEQYF. DNA for the CDR3: TGTGCCAGCAGCCCAGAGATTACCTACGAGCAGTACTTC.

V usage is TRBV10-3 and J usage is TRBJ1-5; no clear D. Trimming left V 3 bases short and J 5 bases short, with 8 bases between. Germline V gene sequence: CDR1 ENHRY, CDR2 SYGVKD. The CDR3 has 13 residues. CDR3 sequence reads: CAISEQLHQPQHF. The CDR3 DNA sequence: TGTGCCATCAGTGAACAGTTGCATCAGCCCCAGCATTTT.

The genes are TRBV6-5 and TRBJ2-2; no firm D call. Germline V CDR1 and CDR2: MNHEY, SVGAGI. This CDR3 comprises 10 residues. The germline V and J ends were trimmed by 10 bases and 4 bases, with 4 bases remaining between them. This CDR3 is CATPTGELFF. The CDR3 DNA reads as TGTGCCACCCCCACCGGGGAGCTGTTTTTT.

The chain employs TRBV10-2 and TRBJ2-2; 13 bases match TRBD2. The germline CDR1 and CDR2 sequences are WSHSY and SAAADI. The CDR3 runs 15 residues. J gave up 4 bases and V 6 bases, and 2 bases lay outside the gene matches. The CDR3 loop reads CASRGLAGVTGELFF. The CDR3 DNA reads as TGCGCCAGCAGAGGACTAGCGGGAGTCACCGGGGAGCTGTTTTTT.

The rearrangement uses TRBV28 and TRBJ2-7; TRBD2 agrees at 9 bases. V gave up 7 bases and J gave up 5 bases; unmatched junction bases: 9. The CDR3 has 14 amino acids. Germline assignment: CDR1 MDHEN and CDR2 SYDVKM. Here the CDR3 DNA reads TGTGCCAGCACAGCGGGAGGTTTCCCCGACGAGCAGTACTTC. Its translation is CASTAGGFPDEQYF.

The chain has TRBV28 and TRBJ1-4; 8 nucleotides line up with TRBD1. The germline gives CDR1 MDHEN, CDR2 SYDVKM. The CDR3 consists of 13 residues. J gave up 8 bases and V 6 bases, and 5 bases lay outside the gene matches. Written as DNA, the CDR3 is TGTGCCAGCAGGGACAGGGCCGGAGAAAAACTGTTTTTT. Translation gives CASRDRAGEKLFF.

This clone was counted once. The chain has TRBV6-1 and TRBJ2-3; 7 bases fit TRBD1. Germline V gives CDR1 MNHNS, CDR2 SASEGT. This CDR3 is 15 amino acids long. The trim removed 6 bases at V and 0 bases at J, leaving 6 bases unmatched. The CDR3 coding sequence is TGTGCCAGCAGGCTGGGACAGACTAGCACAGATACGCAGTATTTT. Translation gives CASRLGQTSTDTQYF.

This clone was seen a handful of times. V and J are TRBV11-2 and TRBJ2-1; 7 bases fit TRBD2. CDR3 length: 15 residues. Trimming at V came to 1 base and at J to 3 bases, leaving 3 bases not matched to a gene. Germline V gene data show CDR1 as SGHAT and CDR2 as FQNNGV. This CDR3 is CASSLVGGGYNEQFF. In nucleotides, the CDR3 is TGTGCCAGCAGCTTAGTTGGGGGGGGCTACAATGAGCAGTTCTTC. The full variable domain, with the rest looked up from reference TRBV11-2 and TRBJ2-1, is EAGVAQSPRYKIIEKRQSVAFWCNPISGHATLYWYQQILGQGPKLLIQFQNNGVVDDSQLPKDRFSAERLKGVDSTLKIQPAKLEDSAVYLCASSLVGGGYNEQFFGPGTRLTVL.

V gene TRBV27 combines with J gene TRBJ1-5; no clear D. V lost 1 base and J 2 bases, leaving 12 bases between the germline ends. The CDR3 loop spans 16 amino acids. Germline loops: CDR1 MNHEY, CDR2 SMNVEV (reference sequence). The CDR3 bases are TGTGCCAGCAGTTTATGGGTTCCTCGGGGCAATCAGCCCCAGCATTTT. It translates to CASSLWVPRGNQPQHF.

The chain carries TRBV19 and TRBJ1-1, with D possibly TRBD1 on 5 matching bases. This CDR3 is built from 14 residues. Between the trimmed V and J ends, which lost 3 bases and 5 bases, there was a span of 13 bases. CDR1 and CDR2 from the germline V gene are LNHDA and SQIVND (reference sequence). The CDR3 DNA reads TGTGCCAGTAGTATTGGACACCCAGGGACTGAAGCTTTCTTT. The encoded protein is CASSIGHPGTEAFF.

The chain uses TRBV21-1 and TRBJ2-7; the D call TRBD2 from the table was never checked on the DNA. TRBV21-1 is listed as a pseudogene. The CDR3 totals 16 residues. CDR3 sequence reads: CASTQRGRENSYEQYF. CDR3 coding DNA: TGTGCCAGCACCCAAAGAGGGAGGGAAAATTCCTACGAGCAGTACTTC.